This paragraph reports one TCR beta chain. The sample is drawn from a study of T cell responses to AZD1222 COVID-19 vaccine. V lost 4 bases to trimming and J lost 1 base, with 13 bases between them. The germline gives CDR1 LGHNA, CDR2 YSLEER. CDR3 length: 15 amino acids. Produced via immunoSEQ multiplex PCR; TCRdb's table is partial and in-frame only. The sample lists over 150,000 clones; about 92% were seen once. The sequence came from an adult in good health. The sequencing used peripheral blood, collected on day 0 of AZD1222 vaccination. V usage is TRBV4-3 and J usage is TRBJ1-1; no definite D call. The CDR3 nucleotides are TGCGCCAGCAGCCCCCTTACGGGAGGGAACACTGAAGCTTTCTTT. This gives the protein CASSPLTGGNTEAFF.